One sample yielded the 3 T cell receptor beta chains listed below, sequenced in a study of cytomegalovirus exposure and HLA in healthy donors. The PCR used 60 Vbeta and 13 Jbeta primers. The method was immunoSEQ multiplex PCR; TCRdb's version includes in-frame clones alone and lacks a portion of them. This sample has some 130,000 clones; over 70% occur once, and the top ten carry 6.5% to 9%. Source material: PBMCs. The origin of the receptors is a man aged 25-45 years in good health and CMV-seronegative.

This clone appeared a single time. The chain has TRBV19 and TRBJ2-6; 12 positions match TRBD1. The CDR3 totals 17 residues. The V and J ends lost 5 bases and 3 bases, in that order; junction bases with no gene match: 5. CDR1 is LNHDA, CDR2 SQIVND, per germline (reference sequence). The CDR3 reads CASSSRDRGLGANVLTF. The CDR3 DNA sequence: TGTGCCAGTAGTTCCCGGGACAGGGGGCTTGGGGCCAACGTCCTGACTTTC.

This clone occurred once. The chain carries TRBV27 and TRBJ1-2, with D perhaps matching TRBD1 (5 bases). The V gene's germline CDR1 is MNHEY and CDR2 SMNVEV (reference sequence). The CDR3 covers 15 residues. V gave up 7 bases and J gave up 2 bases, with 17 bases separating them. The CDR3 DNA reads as TGTGCCAGCACCTTAGCCGGGGGGATAAACTATGGCTACACCTTC. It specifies CASTLAGGINYGYTF.

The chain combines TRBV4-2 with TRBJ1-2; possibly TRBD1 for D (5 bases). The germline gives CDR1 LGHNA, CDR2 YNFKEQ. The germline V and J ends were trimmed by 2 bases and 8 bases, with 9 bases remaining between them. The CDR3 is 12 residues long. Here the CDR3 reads CASSQMGLGYTF. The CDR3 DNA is TGTGCCAGCAGCCAAATGGGGCTAGGCTACACCTTC.